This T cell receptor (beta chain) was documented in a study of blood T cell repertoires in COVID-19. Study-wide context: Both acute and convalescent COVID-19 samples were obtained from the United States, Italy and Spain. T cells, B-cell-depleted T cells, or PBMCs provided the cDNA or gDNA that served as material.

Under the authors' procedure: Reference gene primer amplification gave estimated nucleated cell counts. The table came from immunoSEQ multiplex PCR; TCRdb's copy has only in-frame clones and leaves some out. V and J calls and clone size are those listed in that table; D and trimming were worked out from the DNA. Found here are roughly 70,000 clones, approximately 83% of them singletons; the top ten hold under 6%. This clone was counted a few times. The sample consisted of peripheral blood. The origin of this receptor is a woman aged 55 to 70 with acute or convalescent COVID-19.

DNA for the CDR3: TGTGCCACCAGCCGAAGGGGACAGGGACAAGAGCAGTACTTC. Translated, it gives CATSRRGQGQEQYF. The chain recombines TRBV15 with TRBJ2-7, with 9 bases lining up with TRBD1. Germline lookup yields CDR1 LNHNV and CDR2 YYDKDF (reference sequence). Unmatched junction bases numbered 9, after V lost 5 bases and J lost 7 bases. This CDR3 has 14 amino acids.